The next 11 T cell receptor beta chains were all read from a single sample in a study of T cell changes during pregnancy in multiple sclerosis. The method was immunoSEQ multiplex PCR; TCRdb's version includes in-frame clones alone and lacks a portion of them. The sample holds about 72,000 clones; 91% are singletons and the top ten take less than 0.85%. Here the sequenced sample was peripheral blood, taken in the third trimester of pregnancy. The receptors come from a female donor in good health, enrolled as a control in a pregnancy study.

In DNA, the CDR3 is TGCGCCAGCAGCTCCCCGACTAGCGGGGCCCAAGAGACCCAGTACTTC. The encoded protein is CASSSPTSGAQETQYF. The chain couples TRBV4-1 to TRBJ2-5; TRBD2 matches at 11 bases. The CDR3 is made up of 16 amino acids. Trimming at V came to 5 bases and at J to 1 base, leaving 6 bases not matched to a gene. CDR1 and CDR2 (germline): MGHRA, YSYEKL.

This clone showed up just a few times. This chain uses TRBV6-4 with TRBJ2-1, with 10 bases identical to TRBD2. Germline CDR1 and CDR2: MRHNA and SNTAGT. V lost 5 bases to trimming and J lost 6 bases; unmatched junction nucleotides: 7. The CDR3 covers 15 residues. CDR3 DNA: TGTGCCAGCAGTAAAAGCGGGGGGGCCGGCAATGAGCAGTTCTTC. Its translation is CASSKSGGAGNEQFF.

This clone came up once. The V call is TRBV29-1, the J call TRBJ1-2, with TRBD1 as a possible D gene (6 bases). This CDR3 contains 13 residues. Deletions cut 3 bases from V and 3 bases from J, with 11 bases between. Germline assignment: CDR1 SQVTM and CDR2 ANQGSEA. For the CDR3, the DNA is TGCAGCGTTGACCAGGGGACCGACTATGGCTACACCTTC. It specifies CSVDQGTDYGYTF.

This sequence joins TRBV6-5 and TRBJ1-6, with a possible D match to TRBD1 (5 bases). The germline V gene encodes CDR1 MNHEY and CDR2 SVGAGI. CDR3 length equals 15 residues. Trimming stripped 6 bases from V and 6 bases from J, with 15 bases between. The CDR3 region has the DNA TGTGCCAGCAGGCCTCGGACATCCGCTAATTCACCCCTCCACTTT. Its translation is CASRPRTSANSPLHF.

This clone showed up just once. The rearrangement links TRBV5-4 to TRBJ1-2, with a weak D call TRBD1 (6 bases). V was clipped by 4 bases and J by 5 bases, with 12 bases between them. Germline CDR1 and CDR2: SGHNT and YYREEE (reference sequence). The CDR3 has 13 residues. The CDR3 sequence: CASSPSGAYGYTF. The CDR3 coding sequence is TGTGCCAGCAGCCCCTCAGGGGCGTATGGCTACACCTTC.

CDR3 sequence reads: CSARLVYSQYF. For the CDR3, the DNA is TGCAGTGCTAGACTAGTCTATTCGCAGTATTTT. The rearrangement joins TRBV20-1 to TRBJ2-3; D gene uncertain. Germline V gives CDR1 DFQATT, CDR2 SNEGSKA (reference sequence). V lost 2 bases to trimming and J lost 10 bases, with 10 bases between them. The CDR3 has 11 amino acids.

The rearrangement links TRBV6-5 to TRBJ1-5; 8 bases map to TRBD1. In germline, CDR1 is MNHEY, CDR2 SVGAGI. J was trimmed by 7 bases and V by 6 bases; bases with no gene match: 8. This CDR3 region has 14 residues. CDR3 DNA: TGTGCCAGCAGCCCAGACAGGGGTCGGCAGCCCCAGCATTTT. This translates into CASSPDRGRQPQHF.

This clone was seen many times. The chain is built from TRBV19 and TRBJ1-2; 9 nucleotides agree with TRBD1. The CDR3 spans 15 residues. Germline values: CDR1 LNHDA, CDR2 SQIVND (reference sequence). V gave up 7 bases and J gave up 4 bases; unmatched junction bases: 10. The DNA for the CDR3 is TGTGCCAGTAAACGCATGGACAGGGGTTCCTATGGCTACACCTTC. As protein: CASKRMDRGSYGYTF.

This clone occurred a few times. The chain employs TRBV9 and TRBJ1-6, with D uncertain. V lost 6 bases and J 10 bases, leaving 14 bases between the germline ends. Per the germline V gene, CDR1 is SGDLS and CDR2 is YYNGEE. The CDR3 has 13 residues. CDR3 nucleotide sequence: TGTGCCAGCACGGGAGGGATCTACTCACCCCTCCACTTT. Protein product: CASTGGIYSPLHF.

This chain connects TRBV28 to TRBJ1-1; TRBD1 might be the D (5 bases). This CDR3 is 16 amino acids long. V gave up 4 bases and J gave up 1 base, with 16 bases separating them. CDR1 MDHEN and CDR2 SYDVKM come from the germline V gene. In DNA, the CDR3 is TGTGCCAGCAGTTCCCCCGCCCGGGGGAGGAACACTGAAGCTTTCTTT. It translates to CASSSPARGRNTEAFF.

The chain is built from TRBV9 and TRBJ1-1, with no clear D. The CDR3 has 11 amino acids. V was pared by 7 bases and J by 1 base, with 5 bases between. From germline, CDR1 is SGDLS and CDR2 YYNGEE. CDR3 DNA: TGTGCCAGCGGCAGGAACACTGAAGCTTTCTTT. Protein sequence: CASGRNTEAFF.